A selection of T cell receptor beta chains follows, all from one sample in a study of blood T cell repertoires in COVID-19. Only in-frame clones appear in the TCRdb table, and some are missing; sequencing was by immunoSEQ multiplex PCR. The sample yields 120,000 or so clones, about 88% seen once. The sequenced sample was peripheral blood. The receptor set was obtained from a man between 45 and 60 years old with active COVID-19. Both conserved end residues are part of each CDR3. The order of the fields is V gene, J gene, clone size, D gene, CDR3 protein, CDR3 DNA. D genes are given only for firm matches. Expanded clones get a size class; other rows say once, few or many, or leave the size out.

v_gene: TRBV15
j_gene: TRBJ2-4
abundance: once
d_gene: TRBD2
CDR3aa: CATSKLAGVGNIQYF
CDR3nt: TGTGCCACCAGCAAGCTAGCGGGAGTCGGAAACATTCAGTACTTC

v_gene: TRBV19
j_gene: TRBJ2-2
abundance: once
d_gene: TRBD2
CDR3aa: CASSMSSGRPTGELFF
CDR3nt: TGTGCCAGTAGTATGTCTAGCGGGAGACCCACCGGGGAGCTGTTTTTT

v_gene: TRBV7-2
j_gene: TRBJ2-7
abundance: .
d_gene: TRBD1
CDR3aa: CASSLAVVQGYPYEQYF
CDR3nt: TGTGCCAGCAGCTTAGCTGTCGTACAGGGGTATCCCTACGAGCAGTACTTC

v_gene: TRBV5-5
j_gene: TRBJ2-2
abundance: .
d_gene: .
CDR3aa: CASSLPLAATASTGELFF
CDR3nt: TGTGCCAGCAGCTTGCCACTAGCAGCCACTGCGAGCACCGGGGAGCTGTTTTTT

v_gene: TRBV19
j_gene: TRBJ1-2
abundance: .
d_gene: .
CDR3aa: CASSIKGDGYTF
CDR3nt: TGTGCCAGTAGTATAAAAGGGGATGGCTACACCTTC

v_gene: TRBV27
j_gene: TRBJ1-6
abundance: .
d_gene: .
CDR3aa: CASSLSGEYSPLHF
CDR3nt: TGTGCCAGCAGTTTGTCAGGGGAATATTCACCCCTCCACTTT

v_gene: TRBV5-1
j_gene: TRBJ1-1
abundance: .
d_gene: .
CDR3aa: CASSLSSAGNTEAFF
CDR3nt: TGCGCCAGCAGCTTGTCGAGTGCGGGCAACACTGAAGCTTTCTTT

v_gene: TRBV5-6
j_gene: TRBJ1-2
abundance: once
d_gene: .
CDR3aa: CASRGWGERRGGYTF
CDR3nt: TGTGCCAGCAGAGGTTGGGGGGAGCGGAGAGGTGGCTACACCTTC

v_gene: TRBV12-3/TRBV12-4
j_gene: TRBJ1-6
abundance: .
d_gene: .
CDR3aa: CASSSNSPLHF
CDR3nt: TGTGCCAGCAGCAGTAATTCACCCCTCCACTTT

v_gene: TRBV6-1
j_gene: TRBJ2-1
abundance: .
d_gene: TRBD2
CDR3aa: CASSERDGGRNEQFF
CDR3nt: TGTGCCAGCAGTGAACGGGATGGCGGGAGGAATGAGCAGTTCTTC

v_gene: TRBV9
j_gene: TRBJ2-1
abundance: .
d_gene: TRBD2
CDR3aa: CASSPNPQRGNEQFF
CDR3nt: TGTGCCAGCAGCCCGAACCCCCAGCGGGGCAATGAGCAGTTCTTC

v_gene: TRBV7-9
j_gene: TRBJ2-5
abundance: .
d_gene: TRBD2
CDR3aa: CASSLTSGTARETQYF
CDR3nt: TGTGCCAGCAGTTTGACTAGCGGGACAGCTCGGGAGACCCAGTACTTC

v_gene: TRBV6-5
j_gene: TRBJ1-3
abundance: .
d_gene: .
CDR3aa: CASRKKFQGNTIYF
CDR3nt: TGTGCCAGCAGAAAAAAGTTTCAGGGAAACACCATATATTTT

v_gene: TRBV3-1/TRBV3-2
j_gene: TRBJ2-1
abundance: .
d_gene: .
CDR3aa: CASSQDWPSVDEQFF
CDR3nt: TGTGCCAGCAGCCAAGATTGGCCTAGCGTCGATGAGCAGTTCTTC

v_gene: TRBV19
j_gene: TRBJ1-2
abundance: .
d_gene: .
CDR3aa: CASRSSGRVNYGYTF
CDR3nt: TGTGCCAGTAGGTCTTCAGGAAGAGTTAACTATGGCTACACCTTC

v_gene: TRBV3-1/TRBV3-2
j_gene: TRBJ1-2
abundance: .
d_gene: .
CDR3aa: CASSQVLTANYGYTF
CDR3nt: TGTGCCAGCAGCCAAGTCCTGACAGCTAACTATGGCTACACCTTC

v_gene: TRBV7-9
j_gene: TRBJ2-5
abundance: once
d_gene: TRBD1
CDR3aa: CASSLHGTAKETQYF
CDR3nt: TGTGCCAGCAGCTTACATGGGACAGCTAAAGAGACCCAGTACTTC

v_gene: TRBV7-8
j_gene: TRBJ1-3
abundance: .
d_gene: .
CDR3aa: CASTRTEGSGNTIYF
CDR3nt: TGTGCCAGCACCAGGACAGAGGGCTCTGGAAACACCATATATTTT

v_gene: TRBV11-2
j_gene: TRBJ1-1
abundance: .
d_gene: .
CDR3aa: CASSASQGKAFF
CDR3nt: TGTGCCAGCAGCGCAAGCCAGGGTAAGGCTTTCTTT

v_gene: TRBV18
j_gene: TRBJ1-1
abundance: .
d_gene: .
CDR3aa: CASSRAGGTEAFF
CDR3nt: TGTGCCAGCTCACGGGCGGGAGGCACTGAAGCTTTCTTT

v_gene: TRBV6-5
j_gene: TRBJ1-6
abundance: .
d_gene: TRBD1
CDR3aa: CASTRGRGDNSPLHF
CDR3nt: TGTGCCAGCACCAGGGGGCGAGGAGATAATTCACCCCTCCACTTT

v_gene: TRBV9
j_gene: TRBJ2-2
abundance: .
d_gene: .
CDR3aa: CASSATSTGELFF
CDR3nt: TGTGCCAGCAGCGCCACTAGCACCGGGGAGCTGTTTTTT

v_gene: TRBV5-8
j_gene: TRBJ1-2
abundance: .
d_gene: .
CDR3aa: CASRRGWNYGYTF
CDR3nt: TGTGCCAGCCGAAGGGGCTGGAACTATGGCTACACCTTC

v_gene: TRBV19
j_gene: TRBJ2-1
abundance: once
d_gene: .
CDR3aa: CASSIGGGRYNEQFF
CDR3nt: TGTGCCAGTAGTATAGGTGGCGGCAGATACAATGAGCAGTTCTTC

v_gene: TRBV9
j_gene: TRBJ2-2
abundance: .
d_gene: .
CDR3aa: CASGAQTNTGELFF
CDR3nt: TGTGCCAGCGGAGCCCAAACTAACACCGGGGAGCTGTTTTTT

v_gene: TRBV7-9
j_gene: TRBJ2-1
abundance: .
d_gene: TRBD1
CDR3aa: CASSRDRAGYNEQFF
CDR3nt: TGTGCCAGCAGCCGAGACAGGGCCGGCTACAATGAGCAGTTCTTC

v_gene: TRBV7-2
j_gene: TRBJ1-6
abundance: .
d_gene: TRBD1
CDR3aa: CASSERTGGESPLHF
CDR3nt: TGTGCCAGCAGCGAACGGACAGGGGGGGAATCACCCCTCCACTTT

v_gene: TRBV2
j_gene: TRBJ1-5
abundance: .
d_gene: .
CDR3aa: CASLDGEYSNQPQHF
CDR3nt: TGTGCCAGCCTGGACGGGGAATATAGCAATCAGCCCCAGCATTTT

v_gene: TRBV18
j_gene: TRBJ2-7
abundance: .
d_gene: .
CDR3aa: CASATSLSSYEQYF
CDR3nt: TGTGCCAGCGCAACCTCTTTGAGCTCCTACGAGCAGTACTTC

v_gene: TRBV27
j_gene: TRBJ2-1
abundance: .
d_gene: TRBD2
CDR3aa: CAAGGPYYEQFF
CDR3nt: TGTGCCGCGGGGGGGCCCTACTATGAGCAGTTCTTC

v_gene: TRBV9
j_gene: TRBJ2-3
abundance: once
d_gene: .
CDR3aa: CASSVGGGRTDTQYF
CDR3nt: TGTGCCAGCAGCGTAGGGGGGGGCCGCACAGATACGCAGTATTTT

v_gene: TRBV7-3
j_gene: TRBJ2-1
abundance: .
d_gene: TRBD2
CDR3aa: CASSLNPQLGLAGGLFF
CDR3nt: TGTGCCAGCAGCTTAAACCCCCAACTAGGGCTAGCGGGGGGGCTGTTCTTC

v_gene: TRBV2
j_gene: TRBJ2-3
abundance: .
d_gene: .
CDR3aa: CASSRTADTQYF
CDR3nt: TGTGCCAGCAGTCGGACTGCAGATACGCAGTATTTT

v_gene: TRBV6-5
j_gene: TRBJ1-1
abundance: .
d_gene: TRBD1
CDR3aa: CASSWTGGETEAFF
CDR3nt: TGTGCCAGCAGTTGGACAGGGGGGGAGACTGAAGCTTTCTTT

v_gene: TRBV18
j_gene: TRBJ2-1
abundance: .
d_gene: TRBD2
CDR3aa: CASSPPTAGGGNEQFF
CDR3nt: TGTGCCAGCTCACCACCGACAGCGGGGGGGGGCAATGAGCAGTTCTTC

v_gene: TRBV5-1
j_gene: TRBJ1-4
abundance: .
d_gene: .
CDR3aa: CASSLGGTTATNEKLFF
CDR3nt: TGCGCCAGCAGCTTGGGCGGGACTACTGCAACTAATGAAAAACTGTTTTTT

v_gene: TRBV6-5
j_gene: TRBJ1-5
abundance: .
d_gene: TRBD1
CDR3aa: CASSFYRGGSQPQHF
CDR3nt: TGTGCCAGCAGTTTTTACAGGGGTGGTAGTCAGCCCCAGCATTTT

v_gene: TRBV6-5
j_gene: TRBJ2-4
abundance: .
d_gene: .
CDR3aa: CASSYRSRGDGIQYF
CDR3nt: TGTGCCAGCAGTTACAGGTCTAGGGGTGATGGCATTCAGTACTTC

v_gene: TRBV24-1
j_gene: TRBJ2-3
abundance: .
d_gene: TRBD2
CDR3aa: CATSESPGTSDHYTQYF
CDR3nt: TGTGCCACCAGTGAAAGCCCCGGGACTAGCGATCACTATACGCAGTATTTT

v_gene: TRBV24-1
j_gene: TRBJ2-5
abundance: .
d_gene: TRBD2
CDR3aa: CATSSSGGRGETQYF
CDR3nt: TGTGCCACCAGTTCCTCGGGCGGGAGAGGGGAGACCCAGTACTTC

v_gene: TRBV11-2
j_gene: TRBJ2-3
abundance: .
d_gene: .
CDR3aa: CASTIGGGRTDTQYF
CDR3nt: TGTGCCAGCACAATAGGGGGGGGAAGGACAGATACGCAGTATTTT

v_gene: TRBV14
j_gene: TRBJ1-5
abundance: .
d_gene: .
CDR3aa: CASSHAGINQPQHF
CDR3nt: TGTGCCAGCAGCCATGCAGGGATCAATCAGCCCCAGCATTTT

v_gene: TRBV6-6
j_gene: TRBJ1-3
abundance: .
d_gene: TRBD1
CDR3aa: CASSPGQGIVGGNTIYF
CDR3nt: TGTGCCAGCAGTCCGGGACAGGGCATCGTTGGGGGAAACACCATATATTTT

v_gene: TRBV7-8
j_gene: TRBJ1-5
abundance: .
d_gene: .
CDR3aa: CASSLVYGGQPQHF
CDR3nt: TGTGCCAGCAGCTTAGTGTACGGCGGGCAGCCCCAGCATTTT

v_gene: TRBV10-1
j_gene: TRBJ2-1
abundance: .
d_gene: .
CDR3aa: CASSELSEGEQFF
CDR3nt: TGCGCCAGCAGTGAATTATCGGAGGGTGAGCAGTTCTTC

v_gene: TRBV19
j_gene: TRBJ1-1
abundance: .
d_gene: .
CDR3aa: CASTWGVPNTEAFF
CDR3nt: TGTGCCAGTACGTGGGGGGTTCCGAACACTGAAGCTTTCTTT

v_gene: TRBV9
j_gene: TRBJ2-1
abundance: .
d_gene: TRBD1
CDR3aa: CASSTRGGTGAYNEQFF
CDR3nt: TGTGCCAGCAGCACGAGGGGAGGGACAGGGGCCTACAATGAGCAGTTCTTC

v_gene: TRBV10-2
j_gene: TRBJ2-5
abundance: .
d_gene: .
CDR3aa: CASSGGYQETQYF
CDR3nt: TGCGCCAGCAGTGGAGGGTACCAAGAGACCCAGTACTTC